The 25 T cell receptor beta chains in this list originate from one sample, sequenced in a study of response to subunit inactivated influenza vaccine. A single record per CDR3 protein comes from TCRdb applying MiXCR to the RT-PCR reads. The sample holds a few hundred thousand distinct CDR3 sequences, around 9.9% seen once. Specimen: PBMCs from blood, collected 45 days after vaccination. All receptors derive from a man aged 50 to 60 who received an inactivated influenza vaccine.

This clonotype has ten or more counts. This chain uses TRBV10-2 with TRBJ2-7, with D tentatively TRBD1 or TRBD2 (5 bases each). V lost 7 bases to trimming and J lost 4 bases, with 14 bases between them. CDR1 is WSHSY, CDR2 SAAADI, per germline. The CDR3 extends over 13 amino acids. The CDR3 bases are TGCGCCAGCAAAAGGCAGGGACCGTACGAGCAGTACTTC. This codes for CASKRQGPYEQYF.

The chain carries TRBV14 and TRBJ2-2, with D possibly being TRBD1 or TRBD2 (5 bases each). Trimming pared 10 bases from V and 7 bases from J, leaving 25 bases between. The CDR3 runs 16 residues. Germline-derived CDR1 and CDR2 are SGHDN and FVKESK. The CDR3: CANRRNGADQSGELFF. CDR3 sequence (DNA): TGTGCCAACAGAAGAAACGGGGCTGACCAAAGCGGGGAGCTGTTTTTT.

This clonotype came up many times. The V call is TRBV9, the J call TRBJ1-3; 7 nucleotides line up with TRBD1. CDR1 is SGDLS, CDR2 YYNGEE, per germline. The V and J ends lost 4 bases and 4 bases, in that order; junction bases with no gene match: 5. The CDR3 contains 14 residues. The CDR3 region is CASSSRQGGNTIYF. Here the CDR3 DNA reads TGTGCCAGCAGCTCCCGACAGGGAGGAAACACCATATATTTT.

The DNA for the CDR3 is TGTGCCAGCAGCCAAGGGGGACTAGCCAATTACAATGAGCAGTTCTTC. This encodes CASSQGGLANYNEQFF. The rearrangement uses TRBV3-1 and TRBJ2-1, with 9 bases aligning to TRBD2. Germline trimming cut 1 base from V and 4 bases from J; bases unmatched to any gene: 5. The CDR3 has 16 amino acids. In germline, CDR1 is LGHDT, CDR2 YNNKEL (reference sequence).

This clonotype was observed a handful of times. The chain recombines TRBV10-3 with TRBJ1-2; no firm D call. Germline values: CDR1 ENHRY, CDR2 SYGVKD. The CDR3 has 14 residues. Trimming removed 4 bases from V and 2 bases from J, with 11 bases in between. The CDR3 coding sequence is TGTGCCATCAGTGTACGGGCCTTAAACTATGGCTACACCTTC. Amino acid sequence: CAISVRALNYGYTF.

In its sample, this clonotype was seen many times. This rearrangement joins TRBV12-3 or TRBV12-4 to TRBJ1-4; D gene uncertain. The V gene lost 3 bases and the J gene lost 8 bases, with 13 bases spanning the gap. This CDR3 has 14 amino acids. The CDR3 DNA sequence: TGTGCCAGCAGTTTGAGCCAGGCTGGGGAAAAACTGTTTTTT. Its protein product is CASSLSQAGEKLFF.

This clonotype was seen more than once but under ten times. The rearrangement links TRBV29-1 to TRBJ1-1, with a weak D call TRBD1 (5 bases). The V end was cut by 2 bases, the J end by 3 bases, with 10 bases between. The CDR3 contains 13 residues. The germline CDR1 and CDR2 sequences are SQVTM and ANQGSEA. Here the CDR3 reads CSVENRFDTEAFF. For the CDR3, the DNA is TGCAGCGTTGAAAACAGGTTTGACACTGAAGCTTTCTTT.

The rearrangement joins TRBV9 to TRBJ1-5, with 9 bases matching TRBD1. Germline CDR1 SGDLS, CDR2 YYNGEE. The CDR3 is 15 residues long. V lost 3 bases, J lost 6 bases, and 7 bases stayed unmatched. In DNA form, the CDR3 reads TGTGCCAGCAGCGAAGACGGGACAGGGATTCAGCCCCAGCATTTT. It translates to CASSEDGTGIQPQHF.

This clonotype was counted only a few times. The chain recombines TRBV11-1 with TRBJ2-7; 7 bases match TRBD2. The CDR3 runs 19 residues. V lost 5 bases to trimming and J lost 2 bases; unmatched junction nucleotides: 21. Germline values: CDR1 SGHAT, CDR2 FQDESV (reference sequence). CDR3 loop: CASSPTFFAGTKTPYEQYF. The CDR3 bases are TGTGCCAGCAGCCCCACTTTTTTTGCCGGGACTAAGACTCCCTACGAGCAGTACTTC.

This clonotype was seen more than once but under ten times. The V call is TRBV20-1, the J call TRBJ2-7, with D perhaps TRBD1 or TRBD2 (5 bases each). V lost 3 bases to trimming and J lost 0 bases, with 12 bases between them. The CDR3 spans 14 residues. Germline values: CDR1 DFQATT, CDR2 SNEGSKA (reference sequence). CDR3: CSASLGTDSYEQYF. In DNA form, the CDR3 reads TGCAGTGCTAGCTTGGGGACGGACTCCTACGAGCAGTACTTC.

This sequence joins TRBV7-2 and TRBJ2-1; 10 bases are a match to TRBD2. There are 16 residues in the CDR3. Germline CDR1 SGHTA, CDR2 FQGNSA. V lost 0 bases to trimming and J lost 8 bases; unmatched junction nucleotides: 7. The CDR3, as DNA: TGTGCCAGCAGCTTAGCGCTCACTAGCGGGGCCCATGAGCAGTTCTTC. This translates into CASSLALTSGAHEQFF.

This clonotype was counted between two and nine times. An end of the junction differs from the germline gene, which may be a read error. This rearrangement joins TRBV12-3 or TRBV12-4 to TRBJ2-5; unclear D gene. This CDR3 has 11 residues. Here the CDR3 reads CASSSPGPEVF. The CDR3, as DNA: TGTGCCAGCAGTTCCCCGGGCCCTGAGGTCTTC.

This clonotype has just a few counts. This chain links TRBV7-9 with TRBJ1-1; the D gene is possibly TRBD1 (6 bases). The germline V and J ends were trimmed by 0 bases and 3 bases, with 17 bases remaining between them. The germline gives CDR1 SEHNR, CDR2 FQNEAQ (reference sequence). CDR3 length equals 17 residues. The CDR3 region has the DNA TGTGCCAGCAGCTTAGCGCGGACTGGGGGGCGCTACACTGAAGCTTTCTTT. This encodes CASSLARTGGRYTEAFF.

For this clonotype: At one boundary the junction diverges from the germline segment, which might be a read error. The CDR3 DNA follows: TGCTGTGCTCCGAGCCGAGGGGAGGGAGGCCCTTACGAGCAGTACTTC. Its protein product is CCAPSRGEGGPYEQYF. This chain links TRBV20-1 with TRBJ2-7, with 7 positions matching TRBD2. Germline V gene data show CDR1 as DFQATT and CDR2 as SNEGSKA (reference sequence). The CDR3 length is 16 residues.

V usage is TRBV29-1 and J usage is TRBJ2-7, with 8 positions matching TRBD2. V lost 7 bases, J lost 2 bases, and 10 bases stayed unmatched. The CDR3 consists of 14 residues. CDR1 is SQVTM and CDR2 is ANQGSEA in the germline V gene. The CDR3 DNA sequence: TGCAGCGCGGGGGGGGCCGAGTTTGCCTACGAGCAGTACTTC. Its protein product is CSAGGAEFAYEQYF.

This clonotype was counted only a few times. CDR3 residues: CASSDGGTYEQYF. For the CDR3, the DNA is TGCGCCAGCAGTGATGGCGGTACCTACGAGCAGTACTTC. This sequence joins TRBV10-2 and TRBJ2-7; no definite D call. This CDR3 region has 13 residues. V dropped 3 bases and J dropped 2 bases, with 8 bases sitting between them. Germline V lookup: CDR1 WSHSY, CDR2 SAAADI.

The chain combines TRBV4-2 with TRBJ2-7; D may be TRBD1 or TRBD2 (6 bases each). With 0 bases removed from V and 2 bases from J, the gap between germline ends came to 14 bases. CDR1 is LGHNA and CDR2 is YNFKEQ in the germline V gene. CDR3 length equals 16 residues. CDR3 amino acids: CASSQEMWGAAYEQYF. The CDR3 coding sequence is TGTGCCAGCAGCCAAGAGATGTGGGGGGCCGCCTACGAGCAGTACTTC.

Only a few counts were recorded for this clonotype. The chain joins TRBV25-1 to TRBJ2-1, with D possibly being TRBD1 (5 bases). CDR3 length: 15 residues. V was pared by 2 bases and J by 5 bases, with 13 bases between. Germline V lookup: CDR1 MGHDK, CDR2 SYGVNS. Written as DNA, the CDR3 is TGTGCCAGCAGTGAACCAGGGCCGAGAGACAATGAGCAGTTCTTC. Translating it yields CASSEPGPRDNEQFF.

The chain couples TRBV13 to TRBJ1-1, with D perhaps TRBD1 (6 bases). V was trimmed by 5 bases and J by 3 bases, leaving 13 bases between them. The CDR3 extends over 14 amino acids. Looked up from germline, CDR1 is PRHDT and CDR2 is FYEKMQ (reference sequence). CDR3 nucleotides: TGTGCCAGCAGCCGACGGACAGAAGACACTGAAGCTTTCTTT. As protein: CASSRRTEDTEAFF.

The chain carries TRBV28 and TRBJ2-3, with D possibly TRBD2 on 5 matching bases. V was cut by 1 base and J by 6 bases, with 11 bases left in between. The CDR3 consists of 14 residues. Germline lookup yields CDR1 MDHEN and CDR2 SYDVKM. The CDR3 here is CASSLSFGLDTQYF. DNA of the CDR3: TGTGCCAGCAGTTTATCTTTCGGACTCGATACGCAGTATTTT.

This clonotype was seen a handful of times. The chain links TRBV29-1 to TRBJ2-7; the D gene is possibly TRBD1 (6 bases). CDR1 SQVTM and CDR2 ANQGSEA come from the germline V gene. CDR3 length: 14 residues. With 7 bases removed from V and 1 base from J, the gap between germline ends came to 17 bases. As DNA, the CDR3 is TGCAGCGCCCAGACCACAGGGTCATCCTACGAGCAGTACTTC. Protein: CSAQTTGSSYEQYF.

This clonotype was found a few times. This chain uses TRBV7-2 with TRBJ2-7; TRBD1 matches 8 bases. CDR1 is SGHTA, CDR2 FQGNSA, per germline. The CDR3 consists of 14 residues. Trimming took 5 bases from V and 4 from J; bases not matched to a gene: 7. The CDR3 coding sequence is TGTGCCAGCAGCACATGGACAGGGAGTTACGAGCAGTACTTC. It is translated as CASSTWTGSYEQYF.

This clonotype was observed a handful of times. The chain employs TRBV20-1 and TRBJ1-4; TRBD1 agrees at 12 bases. Germline V gene data show CDR1 as DFQATT and CDR2 as SNEGSKA (reference sequence). The CDR3 contains 15 residues. CDR3: CSAGQGARVNEKLFF. In DNA, the CDR3 is TGCAGCGCGGGACAGGGGGCCCGCGTAAATGAAAAACTGTTTTTT.

The chain uses TRBV11-2 and TRBJ2-5; 14 positions match TRBD2. With 3 bases clipped from V and 2 bases from J, the junction kept 5 bases outside the gene matches. CDR1 and CDR2 (germline): SGHAT, FQNNGV. CDR3 length equals 17 residues. CDR3 in amino acids: CASSFRTSGGTQETQYF. The CDR3 DNA is TGTGCCAGCAGCTTCCGGACTAGCGGGGGGACACAAGAGACCCAGTACTTC.

This clonotype has ten or more counts. The rearrangement joins TRBV7-2 to TRBJ2-7, with TRBD2 matching 11 bases. V gave up 3 bases and J gave up 6 bases; unmatched junction bases: 7. CDR1 is SGHTA, CDR2 FQGNSA, per germline. This CDR3 contains 15 residues. The CDR3 protein is CASSFTSGSRIEQYF. CDR3 sequence (DNA): TGTGCCAGCAGCTTCACTAGCGGGAGCCGTATCGAGCAGTACTTC.